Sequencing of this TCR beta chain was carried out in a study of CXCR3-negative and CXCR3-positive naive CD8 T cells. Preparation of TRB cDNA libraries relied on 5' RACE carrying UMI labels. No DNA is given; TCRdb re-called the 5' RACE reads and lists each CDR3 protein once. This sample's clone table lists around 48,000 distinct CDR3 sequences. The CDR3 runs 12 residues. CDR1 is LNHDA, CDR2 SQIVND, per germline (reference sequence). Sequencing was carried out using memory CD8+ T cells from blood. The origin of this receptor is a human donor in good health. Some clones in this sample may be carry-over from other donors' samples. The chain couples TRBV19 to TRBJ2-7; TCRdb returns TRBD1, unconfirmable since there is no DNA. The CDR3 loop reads CASSIPGNEQYF.